The clone carrying this TCR beta chain was seen many times. Its antigen is unknown. This sample's time point: newly diagnosed GD, antithyroid drugs for less than 3 months. Generation of the TCR library employed RNA extracted from PBMCs. The sample belongs to a study of regulatory T cells in long-lasting Graves disease. At the level of the study: Antithyroid drug use was under 3 months in newly diagnosed Graves' patients.

Arm-PCR with iRepertoire HTBI primers amplified the CDR3 regions for these TCR beta libraries. One entry per CDR3 protein, called by TCRdb with MiXCR from the multiplex PCR reads. The sample includes a few hundred thousand distinct CDR3 sequences, 15% to 20% of them seen just once. Study-wide results and caveats: Persistent patients had more shared public clonotypes (about 2,800) than new patients (roughly 940).

The CDR3 consists of 14 residues. Trimming took 6 bases from V and 7 from J; bases not matched to a gene: 5. CDR1 SGHVS and CDR2 FQNEAQ come from the germline V gene. The data were also submitted as part of a second study, on T cells in Graves' hyperthyroidism and ophthalmopathy. That report notes: Also found in blood were most expanded thyroid clonotypes above 0.001.

The clonotype originates from a woman aged 18-29 years with Graves disease. The chain couples TRBV7-8 to TRBJ1-4; the match to TRBD1 covers 10 bases. The sequencing used peripheral blood mononuclear cells (PBMCs), collected at new diagnosis, from a patient treated with antithyroid drugs. CDR3 sequence: CASSRDRGGEKLFF. The CDR3 coding sequence is TGTGCCAGCAGTCGGGACAGGGGCGGTGAAAAACTGTTTTTT. Using reference TRBV7-8 and TRBJ1-4 for the parts outside the CDR3, the full variable domain is GAGVSQSPRYKVAKRGQDVALRCDPISGHVSLFWYQQALGQGPEFLTYFQNEAQLDKSGLPSDRFFAERPEGSVSTLKIQRTQQEDSAVYLCASSRDRGGEKLFFGSGTQLSVL.